What follows are 21 T cell receptor beta chains derived from one specimen sequenced in a study of blood T cell repertoires in COVID-19. Data came from immunoSEQ multiplex PCR; TCRdb stores just in-frame clones and leaves some out. The repertoire holds roughly 160,000 clones, with roughly 84% as singletons. The sequencing input was peripheral blood. The receptors derive from a man between 18 and 35 years old with active or convalescent COVID-19.

The J gene is TRBJ1-5, the V gene TRBV28; 8 bases align to TRBD1. With V trimmed by 5 bases and J by 0 bases, 9 bases remained unmatched. The V gene's germline CDR1 is MDHEN and CDR2 SYDVKM. This CDR3 has 17 amino acids. The CDR3 here is CASSLQGVEDSNQPQHF. CDR3 coding DNA: TGTGCCAGCAGTCTACAGGGGGTCGAGGATAGCAATCAGCCCCAGCATTTT.

This chain's CDR3 is CASSLELRGNTEAFF. In DNA, the CDR3 is TGTGCCAGCAGCTTAGAATTAAGGGGGAACACTGAAGCTTTCTTT. The gene calls are TRBV7-9 and TRBJ1-1, with D possibly being TRBD1 (5 bases). The germline V gene encodes CDR1 SEHNR and CDR2 FQNEAQ (reference sequence). CDR3 length: 15 residues. Trimming shortened V by 1 base and J by 1 base, and 10 bases separated the two germline ends. The complete variable domain, with remaining parts taken from reference TRBV7-9 and TRBJ1-1, reads DTGVSQNPRHKITKRGQNVTFRCDPISEHNRLYWYRQTLGQGPEFLTYFQNEAQLEKSRLLSDRFSAERPKGSFSTLEIQRTEQGDSAMYLCASSLELRGNTEAFFGQGTRLTVV.

The CDR3, as DNA: TGTGCCACCGCCCCGAGCGGTGCACAAGAGACCCAGTACTTC. Translation: CATAPSGAQETQYF. The rearrangement joins TRBV19 to TRBJ2-5, with TRBD2 as a possible D gene (5 bases). The germline V and J ends were trimmed by 10 bases and 2 bases, with 17 bases remaining between them. Germline CDR1 is LNHDA and CDR2 is SQIVND (reference sequence). The CDR3 extends over 14 amino acids.

The chain links TRBV25-1 to TRBJ1-6; 9 bases agree with TRBD1. This CDR3 has 14 residues. The germline V gene encodes CDR1 MGHDK and CDR2 SYGVNS. The ends lost 5 bases at V and 10 bases at J; junction bases unmatched: 6. The CDR3: CASSPGTGQSPLHF. The DNA of the CDR3 is TGTGCCAGCAGTCCCGGGACAGGGCAGTCACCCCTCCACTTT.

The gene calls are TRBV27 and TRBJ2-5; D possibly corresponds to TRBD2 (6 bases). V gave up 5 bases and J gave up 1 base, with 20 bases separating them. Germline V gene sequence: CDR1 MNHEY, CDR2 SMNVEV (reference sequence). The CDR3 is 17 residues long. CDR3 nucleotides: TGTGCCAGCAGTCTAAATGGGGGGAATATGCTCCAAGAGACCCAGTACTTC. This gives the protein CASSLNGGNMLQETQYF.

This chain uses TRBV18 with TRBJ1-5; D may be TRBD1 (5 bases). Trimming left V 3 bases short and J 5 bases short, with 14 bases between. Germline lookup yields CDR1 KGHSH and CDR2 LQKENI. This CDR3 contains 15 residues. CDR3 DNA: TGTGCCAGCTCACCTGCCGACAGTGGTGATCAGCCCCAGCATTTT. Protein product: CASSPADSGDQPQHF.

The chain uses TRBV5-1 and TRBJ1-2, with D perhaps TRBD1 (5 bases). V lost 1 base and J lost 5, with 18 bases in between. The CDR3 loop spans 16 amino acids. Germline CDR1 SGHRS, CDR2 YFSETQ. In DNA, the CDR3 is TGCGCCAGCAGCTTGTTAACCGGGGGAGAGGGATATGGCTACACCTTC. Translation: CASSLLTGGEGYGYTF.

This sequence joins TRBV5-4 and TRBJ1-5, with 10 bases that match TRBD1. The CDR3 length is 16 residues. V lost 2 bases and J lost 2; bases outside the gene matches: 4. Germline CDR1 reads SGHNT; CDR2 reads YYREEE (reference sequence). CDR3 in amino acids: CASSLMTGGRNQPQHF. DNA of the CDR3: TGTGCCAGCAGCTTAATGACAGGGGGCCGCAATCAGCCCCAGCATTTT.

The V and J genes are TRBV27 and TRBJ1-1; 10 nucleotides match TRBD1. The CDR3 sequence is 13 residues long. Unmatched junction bases numbered 7, after V lost 5 bases and J lost 10 bases. Germline V gene data show CDR1 as MNHEY and CDR2 as SMNVEV (reference sequence). CDR3 DNA sequence: TGTGCCAGCAGTCCCGGGACAGGGGATGTAGCTTTCTTT. It is translated as CASSPGTGDVAFF.

The chain links TRBV5-1 to TRBJ1-2; D unresolved. Germline CDR1 reads SGHRS; CDR2 reads YFSETQ. The V end lost 4 bases, the J end lost 8 bases, and 21 bases lay between the germline ends. The CDR3 has 15 residues. The CDR3 DNA is TGCGCCAGCAGCCCTTCCGCAGGCCATGGTATCGGCTACACCTTC. Residues: CASSPSAGHGIGYTF.

The V and J genes are TRBV23-1 and TRBJ1-1; 8 bases match TRBD1. TRBV23-1 has ORF status, its function being uncertain. With V trimmed by 9 bases and J by 0 bases, 6 bases remained unmatched. This CDR3 is 14 amino acids long. Here the CDR3 DNA reads TGCGCCAGGGTGGGGGGACAGGTGAACACTGAAGCTTTCTTT. Its protein is CARVGGQVNTEAFF.

The V and J genes are TRBV7-2 and TRBJ1-6; D is unresolved. The CDR3 sequence is 14 residues long. Germline CDR1 reads SGHTA; CDR2 reads FQGNSA. V was trimmed by 3 bases and J by 5 bases, leaving 8 bases between them. CDR3 sequence: CASSFRSNNSPLHF. The CDR3 coding sequence is TGTGCCAGCAGCTTCCGGTCAAATAATTCACCCCTCCACTTT.

The chain links TRBV9 to TRBJ2-7, with 8 bases lining up with TRBD2. Germline values: CDR1 SGDLS, CDR2 YYNGEE. This CDR3 spans 15 amino acids. The trim removed 0 bases at V and 6 bases at J, leaving 8 bases unmatched. The DNA for the CDR3 is TGTGCCAGCAGCGTAGCCCCTCTCGGGGGGGCCGAGCAGTACTTC. As protein: CASSVAPLGGAEQYF.

The genes are TRBV11-2 and TRBJ1-4, with unresolved D. The CDR3 is 17 residues long. V was pared by 1 base and J by 6 bases, with 18 bases between. Germline lookup yields CDR1 SGHAT and CDR2 FQNNGV. For the CDR3, the DNA is TGTGCCAGCAGCTTAGTCGGAGCGAACGTAGTTCATGAAAAACTGTTTTTT. The encoded protein is CASSLVGANVVHEKLFF.

The rearrangement joins TRBV7-2 to TRBJ2-1; 9 nucleotides line up with TRBD1. The CDR3 spans 15 residues. Germline values: CDR1 SGHTA, CDR2 FQGNSA. V was clipped by 5 bases and J by 2 bases; unmatched bases: 4. CDR3 coding DNA: TGTGCCAGCAGCCCGGGACAGGGTCCCTACAATGAGCAGTTCTTC. It codes for CASSPGQGPYNEQFF.

CDR3 DNA: TGTGCCAGCAGTGTTGGAGGTAAAGCTAACTATGGCTACACCTTC. Protein sequence: CASSVGGKANYGYTF. The chain is built from TRBV2 and TRBJ1-2; D is ambiguous. The V gene lost 4 bases and the J gene lost 0 bases, with 12 bases spanning the gap. Per the germline V gene, CDR1 is SNHLY and CDR2 is FYNNEI. CDR3 length: 15 amino acids.

The chain combines TRBV5-1 with TRBJ1-1, with 7 bases matching TRBD1. Germline V gene sequence: CDR1 SGHRS, CDR2 YFSETQ. CDR3 length: 14 residues. The junction had 3 bases not matched to a gene; V was cut back by 4 bases and J by 0 bases. The CDR3 coding sequence is TGCGCCAGCAGCCGACAGGGAATGAACACTGAAGCTTTCTTT. Its protein is CASSRQGMNTEAFF.

This clone has more than one count but fewer than ten. The chain links TRBV30 to TRBJ2-1, with a tentative D call TRBD2 (8 bases). Trimming took off 1 base at V and 9 bases at J, with 28 bases between the two ends. This CDR3 region has 18 residues. Looked up from germline, CDR1 is GTSNPN and CDR2 is SVGIG (reference sequence). Written as DNA, the CDR3 is TGTGCCTGGAGTGGTGTGACAGGGAACGGGAGGGCCGAGCTTGAGCAGTTCTTC. Residues: CAWSGVTGNGRAELEQFF.

CDR3 residues: CASSPKAGSYEQYF. Written as DNA, the CDR3 is TGTGCCAGCAGCCCAAAAGCAGGGTCCTACGAGCAGTACTTC. This sequence joins TRBV7-6 and TRBJ2-7, with a tentative D call TRBD1 (5 bases). V lost 5 bases and J 1 base, leaving 12 bases between the germline ends. The germline V gene encodes CDR1 SGHVS and CDR2 FNYEAQ. The CDR3 totals 14 residues.

Only a few counts were recorded for this clone. V is TRBV27 and J is TRBJ1-1, with TRBD1 identical over 7 bases. This CDR3 spans 13 amino acids. V lost 5 bases, J lost 5 bases, and 5 bases stayed unmatched. Germline CDR1 is MNHEY and CDR2 is SMNVEV (reference sequence). The CDR3 loop reads CASSARGRTEAFF. CDR3 coding DNA: TGTGCCAGCAGTGCCAGGGGGAGGACTGAAGCTTTCTTT.

V and J are TRBV9 and TRBJ2-1, with TRBD2 matching over 10 bases. CDR1 SGDLS and CDR2 YYNGEE come from the germline V gene. The CDR3 sequence is 16 residues long. J gave up 7 bases and V 3 bases, and 10 bases lay outside the gene matches. This CDR3 reads CASSARTSGLWNEQFF. CDR3 DNA sequence: TGTGCCAGCAGCGCAAGGACTAGCGGACTTTGGAATGAGCAGTTCTTC.